This record covers a single T cell receptor beta chain. V gave up 4 bases and J gave up 3 bases, with 10 bases separating them. Per the germline V gene, CDR1 is SQVTM and CDR2 is ANQGSEA. The CDR3 covers 12 residues. The data originate from a study of blood T cell repertoires in COVID-19. Study-level background: PBMCs, B-cell-depleted T cells, or T cells were the source of the cDNA or gDNA that made up the material.

Assay used: immunoSEQ multiplex PCR; TCRdb lists only in-frame clones, some missing. Seen here are 100,000 to 150,000 clones, around 84% observed once, and the top ten hold roughly a sixth. Input material: peripheral blood. V is TRBV29-1 and J is TRBJ2-7; D remains unclear. This TCR came from a woman older than 75 with acute or convalescent COVID-19. CDR3: CSVANAGYEQYF. The CDR3, as DNA: TGCAGCGTTGCTAATGCTGGCTACGAGCAGTACTTC.